This T cell receptor (beta chain) was sequenced during a study of blood T cell repertoires in COVID-19. Study-level information: Samples came from the United States, Italy and Spain, spanning acute and convalescent COVID-19. PBMCs, B-cell-depleted T cells, or T cells provided the cDNA or gDNA that made up the material.

In the original processing: The authors estimated nucleated cell counts from reference gene primer amplification. Some clones are missing from TCRdb's copy, which holds only in-frame ones; the method was immunoSEQ multiplex PCR. The V and J calls and the clone size are those of that table, but D and trimming were determined from the DNA. This table holds about 260,000 clones, approximately 89% found once. The CDR3 contains 14 residues. The V gene's germline CDR1 is SGHTA and CDR2 FQGNSA. V lost 3 bases and J lost 8; bases outside the gene matches: 9. The chain couples TRBV7-2 to TRBJ1-2; 7 bases match TRBD1. What was sequenced was peripheral blood. The sequence was obtained from a woman aged 50 to 60 with acute or convalescent COVID-19. CDR3 loop: CASSFTGESAGYTF. CDR3 sequence (DNA): TGTGCCAGCAGCTTCACAGGGGAATCGGCCGGCTACACCTTC.